This T cell receptor (beta chain) stems from a study of shared clonotypes between healthy human individuals. Splitting of CD4+ cells produced CD45RA+ naive and CD45RA-negative memory subsets. Sorted-subset replicate PCR reactions were performed with approximately 200 ng DNA, corresponding to 30,000 or so T cell genomes. Clones were sequenced by immunoSEQ multiplex PCR, and TCRdb holds only the in-frame ones, with some missing. The sample shows about 600,000 clones, about 97% of them seen only once. In regard to this clone: What it recognizes is unknown.

Study observations and caveats: Tissue TCR repertoires likely differ from these blood-only repertoires. The diversity represented, both genetic and in exposure history, was limited by few donors.

V shed 4 bases and J shed 4 bases, with 15 bases lying between them. This CDR3 is built from 15 residues. CDR1 is SGHNT, CDR2 YYREEE, per germline (reference sequence). The chain employs TRBV5-4 and TRBJ2-1; possibly TRBD1 for D (7 bases). The sequencing input was naive CD4+ T cells sorted from blood. Documented subset: CD45RA+ positively selected. This receptor was obtained from a woman aged 30 to 39 in good health. The CDR3 DNA is TGTGCCAGCAGCCCGGAGGGGGCATTATACAATGAGCAGTTCTTC. Amino acid sequence: CASSPEGALYNEQFF.